Listed here are 9 T cell receptor beta chains from one sample, sequenced in a study of CD8 T cells in ankylosing spondylitis. In TCRdb, the 5' RACE reads were re-called with MiXCR into one record per CDR3 protein. This table has about 340,000 distinct CDR3 sequences, roughly 14% appearing once. Sequenced sample: blood, either unsorted or a sorted T cell fraction (not recorded which). These receptors came from a male donor with ankylosing spondylitis or in good health (not recorded which).

This clonotype was observed a handful of times. The CDR3 bases are TGCAGCGTTGACCCGACAGTGAACACTGAAGCTTTCTTT. Translation: CSVDPTVNTEAFF. The chain uses TRBV29-1 and TRBJ1-1; a weak D match, TRBD1 (5 bases). Per the germline V gene, CDR1 is SQVTM and CDR2 is ANQGSEA. V gave up 3 bases and J gave up 0 bases, with 8 bases separating them. The CDR3 spans 13 residues.

Only a few counts were recorded for this clonotype. The rearrangement uses TRBV20-1 and TRBJ2-7, with D tentatively TRBD2 (6 bases). V lost 6 bases and J lost 6, with 18 bases in between. The germline V gene encodes CDR1 DFQATT and CDR2 SNEGSKA (reference sequence). The CDR3 runs to 13 residues. The DNA for the CDR3 is TGCAGTGCCGCCGGGACTCCCCCCGGCGAGCAGTACTTC. It specifies CSAAGTPPGEQYF.

CDR3 nucleotide sequence: TGTGCCAGCAGTTTATTGGGGTCTGAAGCTTTCTTT. Encoded protein: CASSLLGSEAFF. The chain is built from TRBV12-3 or TRBV12-4 and TRBJ1-1; D unclear. The V and J ends lost 2 bases and 6 bases respectively, with 7 bases between them. This CDR3 region has 12 residues.

This clonotype showed up just a few times. The chain carries TRBV20-1 and TRBJ2-6; a possible D gene is TRBD2 (5 bases). The CDR3 loop spans 15 amino acids. Germline V gives CDR1 DFQATT, CDR2 SNEGSKA (reference sequence). Trimming stripped 0 bases from V and 4 bases from J, with 10 bases between. CDR3 sequence (DNA): TGCAGTGCTAGAGAAGGGAGTGGAGGGGCCAACGTCCTGACTTTC. It is translated as CSAREGSGGANVLTF.

At least ten counts were recorded for this clonotype. The chain employs TRBV3-1 and TRBJ2-7; 11 nucleotides line up with TRBD1. With 4 bases clipped from V and 4 bases from J, the junction kept 9 bases outside the gene matches. Germline assignment: CDR1 LGHDT and CDR2 YNNKEL (reference sequence). The CDR3 runs to 16 residues. The CDR3 protein is CASSRFAGQGDYEQYF. CDR3 nucleotides: TGTGCCAGCAGCCGCTTTGCGGGACAGGGGGATTACGAGCAGTACTTC.

V and J are TRBV10-2 and TRBJ2-1, with TRBD2 matching 9 bases. Looked up from germline, CDR1 is WSHSY and CDR2 is SAAADI. Trimming at V came to 6 bases and at J to 3 bases, leaving 3 bases not matched to a gene. The CDR3 is 14 residues long. The CDR3 DNA sequence: TGCGCCAGCAGGCCAGCGGGGGGCTACAATGAGCAGTTCTTC. It specifies CASRPAGGYNEQFF.

This clonotype was counted many times. The chain is built from TRBV5-6 and TRBJ1-4; D ambiguous. This CDR3 spans 14 amino acids. V was clipped by 4 bases and J by 6 bases, with 13 bases between them. Germline CDR1 SGHDT, CDR2 YYEEEE. CDR3 nucleotides: TGTGCCAGCAGCCGAGGGAGCGCGGATGAAAAACTGTTTTTT. It translates to CASSRGSADEKLFF.

The V call is TRBV7-2, the J call TRBJ2-7; D may be TRBD2 (5 bases). Trimming took 5 bases from V and 1 from J, leaving 12 bases between them. This CDR3 has 14 amino acids. Germline-derived CDR1 and CDR2 are SGHTA and FQGNSA. The CDR3 DNA is TGTGCCAGCAGCAAACTTACGGGGTCCTACGAGCAGTACTTC. It encodes CASSKLTGSYEQYF.

This rearrangement joins TRBV29-1 to TRBJ2-7; 7 positions match TRBD2. The CDR3 loop spans 12 amino acids. V was clipped by 4 bases and J by 0 bases; unmatched bases: 0. The germline gives CDR1 SQVTM, CDR2 ANQGSEA. The CDR3 DNA is TGCAGCGTTGGGACTAGCTCCTACGAGCAGTACTTC. It translates to CSVGTSSYEQYF.